Below, 10 T cell receptor beta chains from the same sample are listed, as sequenced in a study of blood T cell repertoires in COVID-19. The table came from immunoSEQ multiplex PCR; TCRdb's copy has only in-frame clones and leaves some out. The top ten clones hold around 1.5% of a sample with 310,000 or so clones, about 84% of them seen once. The specimen sequenced was peripheral blood. These TCRs come from a woman aged 50 to 65 with acute or convalescent COVID-19.

The chain joins TRBV24-1 to TRBJ2-1, with 16 bases that match TRBD2. Trimming removed 7 bases from V and 2 bases from J; junction bases left unmatched: 16. The germline CDR1 and CDR2 sequences are KGHDR and SFDVKD. This CDR3 comprises 21 residues. CDR3 sequence: CATSDDFGTSGRASTYNEQFF. CDR3 DNA: TGTGCCACCAGCGATGACTTCGGGACTAGCGGGAGGGCCAGCACCTACAATGAGCAGTTCTTC.

There are many counts of this clone. The genes are TRBV5-1 and TRBJ2-3, with TRBD1 matching 9 bases. V trimming: 0 bases; J trimming: 3 bases; junction bases outside the gene matches: 5. Germline CDR1 reads SGHRS; CDR2 reads YFSETQ. This CDR3 spans 16 amino acids. DNA of the CDR3: TGCGCCAGCAGCTTGGCTCTACAGGGGGCAACAGATACGCAGTATTTT. Translated: CASSLALQGATDTQYF. The variable domain in full, with the rest retrieved from reference TRBV5-1 and TRBJ2-3, is KAGVTQTPRYLIKTRGQQVTLSCSPISGHRSVSWYQQTPGQGLQFLFEYFSETQRNKGNFPGRFSGRQFSNSRSEMNVSTLELGDSALYLCASSLALQGATDTQYFGPGTRLTVL.

The genes are TRBV5-1 and TRBJ1-2; tentative D call: TRBD1 (5 bases). The length of the CDR3 is 15 residues. Trimming removed 2 bases from V and 0 bases from J, with 11 bases in between. Germline V gene data show CDR1 as SGHRS and CDR2 as YFSETQ. CDR3: CASSLGGGANYGYTF. CDR3 nucleotide sequence: TGCGCCAGCAGCTTAGGCGGGGGAGCTAACTATGGCTACACCTTC.

The rearrangement joins TRBV7-3 to TRBJ2-3, with TRBD2 matching 9 bases. Germline lookup yields CDR1 SGHTA and CDR2 FQGTGA. CDR3 length: 17 amino acids. V shed 4 bases and J 5 bases; nucleotides not matched to a gene: 13. As DNA, the CDR3 is TGTGCCAGCAGCTCCTTTCCCGTAGCGGGAGACCAAGATACGCAGTATTTT. The encoded protein is CASSSFPVAGDQDTQYF.

The chain combines TRBV5-1 with TRBJ2-7, with 7 bases matching TRBD1. V was pared by 3 bases and J by 3 bases, with 3 bases of the junction left unmatched. This CDR3 spans 13 amino acids. Germline-derived CDR1 and CDR2 are SGHRS and YFSETQ. CDR3 sequence reads: CASSSGTVYEQYF. The CDR3 nucleotides are TGCGCCAGCAGCTCGGGGACAGTCTACGAGCAGTACTTC. Full variable domain (missing parts from reference TRBV5-1 and TRBJ2-7): KAGVTQTPRYLIKTRGQQVTLSCSPISGHRSVSWYQQTPGQGLQFLFEYFSETQRNKGNFPGRFSGRQFSNSRSEMNVSTLELGDSALYLCASSSGTVYEQYFGPGTRLTVT.

The V call is TRBV5-1, the J call TRBJ1-1; D remains ambiguous. This CDR3 comprises 14 residues. Germline V gives CDR1 SGHRS, CDR2 YFSETQ. The V and J ends lost 4 bases and 4 bases respectively, with 14 bases between them. The chain's CDR3 is CASSGLTEGTEAFF. CDR3 coding DNA: TGCGCCAGCAGCGGCCTGACGGAGGGCACTGAAGCTTTCTTT.

The chain uses TRBV21-1 and TRBJ1-6; TRBD1 is the table's D call and was not checked against the DNA. TRBV21-1 is designated a pseudogene. The CDR3 spans 18 residues. For the CDR3, the DNA is TGTGCCAGCAGCAATCGGGACAGCATTAGCTCCTATAATTCACCCCTCCACTTT. Its translation is CASSNRDSISSYNSPLHF.

V is TRBV6-5 and J is TRBJ2-7, with 8 bases matching TRBD1. After removal of 2 bases from V and 1 base from J, the junction contained 4 bases not matched to a gene. The CDR3 is 15 amino acids. CDR1 and CDR2 (germline): MNHEY, SVGAGI. Here the CDR3 reads CASSYDDRGSYEQYF. The CDR3, as DNA: TGTGCCAGCAGTTACGACGACAGGGGATCCTACGAGCAGTACTTC.

The chain uses TRBV13 and TRBJ2-3; a weak D match, TRBD1 (8 bases). CDR3 length equals 16 residues. V was cut by 6 bases and J by 3 bases, with 19 bases left in between. Germline values: CDR1 PRHDT, CDR2 FYEKMQ (reference sequence). The CDR3 DNA sequence: TGTGCCAGCAGGCCGAGGACAGGGAGGGGTACAGATACGCAGTATTTT. Its translation is CASRPRTGRGTDTQYF.

This clone occurred a few times. The rearrangement joins TRBV7-2 to TRBJ2-1, with 12 bases identical to TRBD2. The germline V gene has CDR1 SGHTA and CDR2 FQGNSA. The V and J ends lost 6 bases and 7 bases, in that order; junction bases with no gene match: 13. The CDR3 has 17 residues. The CDR3 DNA reads TGTGCCAGCAGTTGGGGTTCGACTAGCGGGAGCCGGAATGAGCAGTTCTTC. It codes for CASSWGSTSGSRNEQFF.